What follows are 25 T cell receptor beta chains derived from one specimen sequenced in a study of T cells of healthy individuals. Via MiXCR, TCRdb re-called the 5' RACE reads, giving one row per CDR3 protein. Seen here are 60,000 to 80,000 distinct CDR3 sequences, about 17% observed once, and the top ten hold about 4.3%. Receptors originate from a human donor in good health.

The CDR3 bases are TGTGCCAGCAGTGTTACCGGGACTAGGTACAATGAGCAGTTCTTC. It translates to CASSVTGTRYNEQFF. The rearrangement links TRBV6-1 to TRBJ2-1; 8 nucleotides align to TRBD2. V trimming: 4 bases; J trimming: 4 bases; junction bases outside the gene matches: 6. There are 15 residues in the CDR3. CDR1 MNHNS and CDR2 SASEGT come from the germline V gene.

This clonotype showed up many times. V and J are TRBV6-5 and TRBJ1-6; D gene uncertain. The germline CDR1 and CDR2 sequences are MNHEY and SVGAGI. CDR3 length: 13 residues. V dropped 5 bases and J dropped 9 bases, with 11 bases sitting between them. CDR3 residues: CASSMVGGSPLHF. The CDR3 DNA is TGTGCCAGCAGTATGGTGGGAGGTTCACCCCTCCACTTT.

At least ten counts were recorded for this clonotype. The J gene is TRBJ2-7, the V gene TRBV20-1; D unclear. Trimming cost V 0 bases and J 6 bases, with 15 bases left between them. The CDR3 totals 14 residues. The germline CDR1 and CDR2 sequences are DFQATT and SNEGSKA (reference sequence). CDR3 nucleotide sequence: TGCAGTGCTAGAGATAAGAGCCTATCGAGCGAGCAGTACTTC. This translates into CSARDKSLSSEQYF.

This clonotype was counted ten times or more. The CDR3 DNA reads as TGCGCCTGCAAGGTCCTACCCCGGTGGGAGACCCAGTACTTC. Protein: CACKVLPRWETQYF. The gene calls are TRBV23-1 and TRBJ2-5; D gene ambiguous. TRBV23-1 is an ORF for which the function is uncertain. The V and J ends lost 11 bases and 5 bases respectively, with 21 bases between them. This CDR3 is built from 14 residues.

V gene TRBV7-2 combines with J gene TRBJ2-6, with unresolved D. This CDR3 is 16 amino acids long. V lost 0 bases to trimming and J lost 5 bases, with 11 bases between them. Germline lookup yields CDR1 SGHTA and CDR2 FQGNSA. In DNA form, the CDR3 reads TGTGCCAGCAGCTTAGCGGAGATCCGGCGGGCCAACGTCCTGACTTTC. This encodes CASSLAEIRRANVLTF.

This clonotype appeared many times. The V and J genes are TRBV19 and TRBJ1-1; TRBD1 matches 10 bases. This CDR3 spans 15 amino acids. Germline lookup yields CDR1 LNHDA and CDR2 SQIVND (reference sequence). The trim removed 10 bases at V and 2 bases at J, leaving 10 bases unmatched. In DNA, the CDR3 is TGTGCCATCCCCCGGGACAGGGGCCTCAACACTGAAGCTTTCTTT. Amino acids: CAIPRDRGLNTEAFF.

V and J are TRBV3-1 and TRBJ1-2, with D tentatively TRBD1 (6 bases). Germline V gives CDR1 LGHDT, CDR2 YNNKEL (reference sequence). V lost 4 bases to trimming and J lost 8 bases, with 20 bases between them. There are 15 residues in the CDR3. The DNA of the CDR3 is TGTGCCAGCAGCCGACAACCAGGAACAGGGTTAGGCTACACCTTC. This encodes CASSRQPGTGLGYTF.

The V gene is TRBV5-5, the J gene TRBJ1-5, with a weak D call TRBD1 (5 bases). The CDR3 consists of 14 residues. CDR1 is SGHKS, CDR2 YYEKEE, per germline (reference sequence). With 4 bases removed from V and 6 bases from J, the gap between germline ends came to 14 bases. CDR3 in amino acids: CASSRQAGSQPQHF. The CDR3 region has the DNA TGTGCCAGCAGCCGTCAAGCAGGGTCTCAGCCCCAGCATTTT.

The chain has TRBV9 and TRBJ2-1, with 8 bases matching TRBD2. Germline V CDR1 and CDR2: SGDLS, YYNGEE. Trimming cost V 2 bases and J 7 bases; bases outside gene matches: 5. CDR3 length equals 14 residues. In DNA form, the CDR3 reads TGTGCCAGCAGCGTCGGGGGGGACTTGAATGAGCAGTTCTTC. It specifies CASSVGGDLNEQFF.

The chain uses TRBV10-2 and TRBJ1-1; D perhaps matches TRBD1 (5 bases). Germline V gives CDR1 WSHSY, CDR2 SAAADI. V gave up 10 bases and J gave up 3 bases, with 15 bases separating them. CDR3 length: 13 amino acids. DNA for the CDR3: TGCGCCACCGGACGGGGGGGGGACACTGAAGCTTTCTTT. This translates into CATGRGGDTEAFF.

This clonotype was seen at least ten times. The chain joins TRBV5-6 to TRBJ1-4; D not resolved. With 2 bases removed from V and 0 bases from J, the gap between germline ends came to 17 bases. The CDR3 is made up of 18 amino acids. Per germline, CDR1 SGHDT and CDR2 YYEEEE. The CDR3 DNA follows: TGTGCCAGCAGCTTTCGTCGGGTGGGAGTCGCAACTAATGAAAAACTGTTTTTT. Protein: CASSFRRVGVATNEKLFF.

The chain is built from TRBV20-1 and TRBJ2-7, with a possible D match to TRBD1 (6 bases). This CDR3 region has 15 residues. Per germline, CDR1 DFQATT and CDR2 SNEGSKA (reference sequence). Between the trimmed V and J ends, which lost 5 bases and 5 bases, there was a span of 22 bases. CDR3 region: CSAAGMGHGRNEQYF. The CDR3 DNA reads as TGCAGTGCTGCCGGGATGGGACATGGTAGGAACGAGCAGTACTTC.

A note on this clonotype: A much larger clone sits a single nucleotide away, making a read error possible. This chain links TRBV20-1 with TRBJ2-7; possibly TRBD1 or TRBD2 for D (5 bases each). Germline V CDR1 and CDR2: DFQATT, SNEGSKA (reference sequence). This CDR3 is built from 13 residues. Trimming cost V 2 bases and J 3 bases, with 11 bases left between them. CDR3 amino acids: CSARQGPYYEQYF. The CDR3 DNA sequence: TGCAGTGCTAGACAGGGACCCTACTACGAGCAGTACTTC.

The chain recombines TRBV25-1 with TRBJ2-1; 8 nucleotides line up with TRBD1. The J segment lost 7 bases and the V segment lost 4 bases, leaving 12 bases of the junction unmatched. This CDR3 spans 16 amino acids. Germline CDR1 MGHDK, CDR2 SYGVNS. The CDR3: CASSGGAGGEFNEQFF. The CDR3 DNA reads TGTGCCAGCAGTGGTGGAGCAGGGGGCGAATTTAATGAGCAGTTCTTC.

This clonotype was detected many times. The chain is built from TRBV15 and TRBJ2-2, with D possibly matching TRBD1 (6 bases). The CDR3 is 15 amino acids. The ends were cut back, 3 bases at V and 3 bases at J, with 11 bases in the middle. Germline assignment: CDR1 LNHNV and CDR2 YYDKDF (reference sequence). CDR3 region: CATSRKQGYTGELFF. The CDR3 region has the DNA TGTGCCACCAGCAGGAAACAGGGATACACCGGGGAGCTGTTTTTT.

This clonotype was picked up many times. The chain is built from TRBV9 and TRBJ1-1, with D tentatively TRBD1 (5 bases). V was cut by 4 bases and J by 1 base, with 11 bases left in between. Germline values: CDR1 SGDLS, CDR2 YYNGEE. This CDR3 has 14 residues. CDR3 bases: TGTGCCAGCAGCCCAGGAGGGACGAACACTGAAGCTTTCTTT. This gives the protein CASSPGGTNTEAFF.

This clonotype was observed a handful of times. The rearrangement joins TRBV6-2 or TRBV6-3 to TRBJ1-5; TRBD1 matches at 8 bases. Germline-derived CDR1 and CDR2 are MNHEY and SVGEGT. This CDR3 region has 15 residues. Trimming took 7 bases from V and 3 from J; bases not matched to a gene: 8. CDR3 DNA: TGTGCCAGCACGATGGCAGGGGGCGACAATCAGCCCCAGCATTTT. Its translation: CASTMAGGDNQPQHF.

The chain uses TRBV7-9 and TRBJ2-5; D is possibly TRBD1 (6 bases). V was shortened by 7 bases and J by 2 bases, with 20 bases between the two germline ends. The CDR3 totals 16 residues. The germline V gene encodes CDR1 SEHNR and CDR2 FQNEAQ (reference sequence). CDR3 DNA: TGTGCCAGCACCCTCTACTCTGGACAGCGACAAGAGACCCAGTACTTC. Amino acid sequence: CASTLYSGQRQETQYF.

This clonotype was seen only a few times. The J gene is TRBJ1-6, the V gene TRBV20-1; D ambiguous. Trimming left V 0 bases short and J 0 bases short, with 9 bases between. The germline CDR1 and CDR2 sequences are DFQATT and SNEGSKA (reference sequence). This CDR3 has 16 residues. CDR3 sequence reads: CSARDSISSYNSPLHF. The CDR3 DNA follows: TGCAGTGCTAGAGACAGCATAAGCTCCTATAATTCACCCCTCCACTTT.

The J gene is TRBJ2-7, the V gene TRBV5-6, with D uncertain. Trimming cost V 0 bases and J 0 bases, with 7 bases left between them. The germline gives CDR1 SGHDT, CDR2 YYEEEE. This CDR3 comprises 14 residues. CDR3 residues: CASSLGGPSYEQYF. For the CDR3, the DNA is TGTGCCAGCAGCTTGGGTGGTCCCTCCTACGAGCAGTACTTC.

This clonotype was counted many times. V is TRBV4-1 and J is TRBJ1-1; 12 bases align to TRBD1. Germline lookup yields CDR1 MGHRA and CDR2 YSYEKL. J gave up 0 bases and V 8 bases, and 7 bases lay outside the gene matches. The CDR3 sequence is 16 residues long. The CDR3 reads CASGGTGGLMNTEAFF. Written as DNA, the CDR3 is TGCGCCAGCGGCGGGACAGGGGGCCTGATGAACACTGAAGCTTTCTTT.

This clonotype was seen more than once but under ten times. In nucleotides, the CDR3 is TGTGCCAGCAGCTCAGCTCCCTACACAGATACGCAGTATTTT. Residues: CASSSAPYTDTQYF. The J gene is TRBJ2-3, the V gene TRBV7-6; D gene ambiguous. Germline values: CDR1 SGHVS, CDR2 FNYEAQ. Trimming pared 4 bases from V and 2 bases from J, leaving 10 bases between. This CDR3 region has 14 residues. Complete variable domain (other parts from reference TRBV7-6 and TRBJ2-3): GAGVSQSPRYKVTKRGQDVALRCDPISGHVSLYWYRQALGQGPEFLTYFNYEAQQDKSGLPNDRFSAERPEGSISTLTIQRTEQRDSAMYRCASSSAPYTDTQYFGPGTRLTVL.

In this sample, this clonotype turned up many times. The CDR3 nucleotides read TGTGCCAGCAGCTTAGTACAGGGGGGCCAGCCCCAGCATTTT. Translated: CASSLVQGGQPQHF. The rearrangement links TRBV5-5 to TRBJ1-5; 8 positions match TRBD1. Trimming cost V 2 bases and J 7 bases; bases outside gene matches: 5. Germline CDR1 is SGHKS and CDR2 is YYEKEE (reference sequence). The CDR3 length is 14 residues.

The V gene is TRBV29-1, the J gene TRBJ2-5; D is possibly TRBD1 or TRBD2 (5 bases each). Germline values: CDR1 SQVTM, CDR2 ANQGSEA. This CDR3 has 13 amino acids. Trimming took 5 bases from V and 2 from J, leaving 12 bases between them. The CDR3 protein is CSVSPGRQETQYF. The DNA for the CDR3 is TGCAGCGTTTCTCCGGGACGGCAAGAGACCCAGTACTTC. The whole variable domain, filled in from reference TRBV29-1 and TRBJ2-5, reads SAVISQKPSRDICQRGTSLTIQCQVDSQVTMMFWYRQQPGQSLTLIATANQGSEATYESGFVIDKFPISRPNLTFSTLTVSNMSPEDSSIYLCSVSPGRQETQYFGPGTRLLVL.

This clonotype has ten or more counts. The chain couples TRBV5-4 to TRBJ2-1; 8 nucleotides agree with TRBD1. Germline assignment: CDR1 SGHNT and CDR2 YYREEE (reference sequence). V dropped 4 bases and J dropped 4; count of bases not matched to a gene: 7. The CDR3 runs to 15 residues. The CDR3 DNA is TGTGCCAGCAGCACTGACAGGGGAGGTTACAATGAGCAGTTCTTC. Protein: CASSTDRGGYNEQFF.